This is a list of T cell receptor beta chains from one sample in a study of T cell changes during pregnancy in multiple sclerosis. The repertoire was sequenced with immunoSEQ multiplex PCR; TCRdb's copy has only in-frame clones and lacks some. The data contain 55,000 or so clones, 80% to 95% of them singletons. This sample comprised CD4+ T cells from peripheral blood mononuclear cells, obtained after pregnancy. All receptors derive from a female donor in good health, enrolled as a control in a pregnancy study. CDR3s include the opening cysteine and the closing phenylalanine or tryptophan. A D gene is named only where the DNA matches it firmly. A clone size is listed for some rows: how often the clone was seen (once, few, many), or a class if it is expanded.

CDR3: CASSPHLGTGEGNARSGYGYTF; DNA: TGTGCCAGCAGTCCTCACCTCGGGACAGGGGAAGGAAACGCAAGGTCGGGCTATGGCTACACCTTC; size: few; V: TRBV27; D: TRBD1; J: TRBJ1-2
CDR3: CASSSQGGKYGYTF; DNA: TGTGCCAGCAGCTCACAGGGGGGGAAGTATGGCTACACCTTC; size: -; V: TRBV7-9; D: TRBD1; J: TRBJ1-2
CDR3: CASTLGAGVRYFF; DNA: TGTGCCAGCACCCTAGGAGCAGGGGTCCGCTACTTCTTC; size: -; V: TRBV28; D: -; J: TRBJ2-1
CDR3: CASWTSRGNTDTQYF; DNA: TGTGCCAGCTGGACCTCCAGGGGGAACACAGATACGCAGTATTTT; size: -; V: TRBV7-9; D: TRBD1; J: TRBJ2-3
CDR3: CASSPGGTAGNTIYF; DNA: TGTGCCAGCAGTCCAGGGGGGACAGCTGGAAACACCATATATTTT; size: once; V: TRBV28; D: TRBD1; J: TRBJ1-3
CDR3: CASSLADPSRDIQYF; DNA: TGCGCCAGCAGCTTGGCCGACCCCTCCCGGGACATTCAGTACTTC; size: -; V: TRBV5-1; D: -; J: TRBJ2-4
CDR3: CASSTSGTGAEQYF; DNA: TGTGCCAGTAGTACATCCGGGACAGGGGCCGAGCAGTACTTC; size: -; V: TRBV19; D: TRBD1; J: TRBJ2-7
CDR3: CASSSFGTALANEKLFF; DNA: TGCGCCAGCAGCTCCTTCGGGACAGCCCTAGCTAATGAAAAACTGTTTTTT; size: -; V: TRBV5-1; D: TRBD1; J: TRBJ1-4
CDR3: CASRKPGQASPGHYGYTF; DNA: TGTGCCAGCAGGAAGCCGGGACAGGCCTCCCCTGGGCACTATGGCTACACCTTC; size: few; V: TRBV11-2; D: TRBD1; J: TRBJ1-2
CDR3: CASRRTGNTYEQYF; DNA: TGTGCCAGCCGCCGGACAGGGAATACCTACGAGCAGTACTTC; size: -; V: TRBV28; D: TRBD1; J: TRBJ2-7
CDR3: CASSLGRAGVGETQYF; DNA: TGCGCCAGCAGCTTGGGGAGAGCGGGGGTTGGAGAGACCCAGTACTTC; size: -; V: TRBV5-1; D: TRBD2; J: TRBJ2-5
CDR3: CASSQGDRVKSPLHF; DNA: TGCGCCAGCAGCCAAGGAGACAGGGTAAAGTCACCCCTCCACTTT; size: -; V: TRBV4-3; D: TRBD1; J: TRBJ1-6
CDR3: CASSLRDEQYF; DNA: TGTGCCAGCAGCTTGCGAGACGAGCAGTACTTC; size: -; V: TRBV12-1; D: -; J: TRBJ2-7
CDR3: CASSKFPGLPSSGYTF; DNA: TGTGCCAGCAGCAAATTTCCAGGGCTCCCCTCTTCTGGCTACACCTTC; size: -; V: TRBV9; D: -; J: TRBJ1-2
CDR3: CASSQDRGPYGYTF; DNA: TGTGCCAGCAGCCAGGACAGGGGACCCTATGGCTACACCTTC; size: once; V: TRBV4-2; D: TRBD1; J: TRBJ1-2
CDR3: CASRRTGGNQPQHF; DNA: TGTGCCAGCAGGAGGACAGGGGGCAATCAGCCCCAGCATTTT; size: -; V: TRBV6-1; D: TRBD1; J: TRBJ1-5
CDR3: CASSVEPGQQETQYF; DNA: TGTGCCAGCAGCGTAGAGCCCGGACAGCAAGAGACCCAGTACTTC; size: -; V: TRBV9; D: -; J: TRBJ2-5
CDR3: CASSLALDRGSANNSPLHF; DNA: TGTGCCAGCAGCTTAGCTTTGGACAGGGGCTCGGCGAATAATTCACCCCTCCACTTT; size: -; V: TRBV7-2; D: TRBD1; J: TRBJ1-6
CDR3: CASSLGRGWDTEAFF; DNA: TGTGCCAGCAGCTTAGGACGGGGGTGGGACACTGAAGCTTTCTTT; size: once; V: TRBV7-2; D: -; J: TRBJ1-1
CDR3: CASSLGQGRVQQFF; DNA: TGTGCCAGCAGTCTTGGACAGGGGCGGGTCCAGCAGTTCTTC; size: -; V: TRBV28; D: TRBD1; J: TRBJ2-1
CDR3: CAWSAGANQPQHF; DNA: TGTGCCTGGAGTGCAGGGGCCAATCAGCCCCAGCATTTT; size: -; V: TRBV30; D: -; J: TRBJ1-5
CDR3: CASSQVPSNQPQHF; DNA: TGCGCCAGCAGCCAAGTTCCAAGCAATCAGCCCCAGCATTTT; size: -; V: TRBV4-1; D: -; J: TRBJ1-5
CDR3: CASSYSRTGPIDTQYF; DNA: TGTGCCAGCAGTTACTCGAGGACAGGGCCGATAGATACGCAGTATTTT; size: -; V: TRBV6-6; D: TRBD1; J: TRBJ2-3
CDR3: CATSRGYGQGDF; DNA: TGTGCCACCAGCAGAGGATACGGACAAGGCGACTTC; size: -; V: TRBV15; D: -; J: TRBJ2-7
CDR3: CASSPRGPSSSYNSPLHF; DNA: TGTGCCAGCAGCCCCAGGGGACCTTCCAGCTCCTATAATTCACCCCTCCACTTT; size: once; V: TRBV7-2; D: -; J: TRBJ1-6
CDR3: CASSIDRGRIAFF; DNA: TGTGCCAGCAGCATAGACAGGGGGCGAATAGCTTTCTTT; size: few; V: TRBV7-3; D: TRBD1; J: TRBJ1-1
CDR3: CASSLRQGATNTGELFF; DNA: TGTGCCAGCAGCCTCCGACAGGGGGCTACGAACACCGGGGAGCTGTTTTTT; size: -; V: TRBV5-6; D: TRBD1; J: TRBJ2-2
CDR3: CASSPGHRFNYGYTF; DNA: TGTGCCAGTAGCCCAGGACATAGGTTTAACTATGGCTACACCTTC; size: once; V: TRBV19; D: -; J: TRBJ1-2
CDR3: CASSQVLASGGFYNEQFF; DNA: TGCGCCAGCAGCCAAGTCTTGGCTAGCGGGGGGTTTTACAATGAGCAGTTCTTC; size: -; V: TRBV4-3; D: TRBD2; J: TRBJ2-1
CDR3: CASSLPGQENTGELFF; DNA: TGTGCCAGCAGCTTACCGGGACAGGAGAACACCGGGGAGCTGTTTTTT; size: -; V: TRBV7-9; D: TRBD1; J: TRBJ2-2
CDR3: CASSISGGTEAFF; DNA: TGTGCCAGCAGCATCAGTGGAGGAACTGAAGCTTTCTTT; size: few; V: TRBV11-2; D: -; J: TRBJ1-1
CDR3: CATTEGTELYGYTF; DNA: TGTGCCACCACCGAGGGGACAGAGCTCTATGGCTACACCTTC; size: few; V: TRBV5-4; D: TRBD1; J: TRBJ1-2
CDR3: CSAGGLAPGTGELFF; DNA: TGCAGCGCCGGAGGGCTAGCTCCGGGCACCGGGGAGCTGTTTTTT; size: once; V: TRBV29-1; D: -; J: TRBJ2-2
CDR3: CASSPGLAGGYNEQFF; DNA: TGTGCCAGCAGCCCGGGACTAGCGGGGGGCTACAATGAGCAGTTCTTC; size: -; V: TRBV13; D: TRBD2; J: TRBJ2-1
CDR3: CASNPTGGVEQFF; DNA: TGTGCCAGCAATCCGACAGGGGGAGTTGAGCAGTTCTTC; size: -; V: TRBV7-9; D: TRBD1; J: TRBJ2-1
CDR3: CASSLVRGTNTEAFF; DNA: TGTGCCAGCAGCTTGGTCAGGGGGACCAACACTGAAGCTTTCTTT; size: -; V: TRBV5-8; D: TRBD1; J: TRBJ1-1
CDR3: CSADRGYGYTF; DNA: TGCAGCGCTGACAGGGGCTATGGCTACACCTTC; size: -; V: TRBV29-1; D: TRBD1; J: TRBJ1-2
CDR3: CASSSGLAGGVEGQYF; DNA: TGTGCCAGCAGCTCGGGACTAGCGGGGGGGGTCGAAGGGCAGTACTTC; size: -; V: TRBV7-8; D: TRBD2; J: TRBJ2-7
CDR3: CASSYWGSGANVLTF; DNA: TGTGCCAGCAGTTACTGGGGCTCGGGGGCCAACGTCCTGACTTTC; size: -; V: TRBV6-5; D: -; J: TRBJ2-6
CDR3: CASSLSRGSGNTIYF; DNA: TGTGCCAGCAGTTTATCCCGGGGGTCTGGAAACACCATATATTTT; size: -; V: TRBV27; D: -; J: TRBJ1-3
CDR3: CASSSGLAGGPERTDTQYF; DNA: TGTGCCAGCAGCTCGGGACTAGCGGGGGGGCCGGAGCGCACAGATACGCAGTATTTT; size: -; V: TRBV7-6; D: TRBD2; J: TRBJ2-3
CDR3: CASSVGQIYEQYF; DNA: TGTGCCAGCAGCGTGGGACAGATCTACGAGCAGTACTTC; size: -; V: TRBV11-1; D: TRBD1; J: TRBJ2-7
CDR3: CASSLEGGASNEKLFF; DNA: TGCGCCAGCAGCTTGGAAGGGGGCGCTTCGAATGAAAAACTGTTTTTT; size: -; V: TRBV5-1; D: TRBD1; J: TRBJ1-4
CDR3: CASTLTLQLEETQYF; DNA: TGTGCCAGCACCCTCACGTTACAGCTCGAGGAGACCCAGTACTTC; size: -; V: TRBV6-1; D: -; J: TRBJ2-5
CDR3: CASSQDRAWSDTQYF; DNA: TGTGCCAGCAGCCAAGATCGAGCCTGGTCGGATACGCAGTATTTT; size: few; V: TRBV4-2; D: -; J: TRBJ2-3
CDR3: CASSQTGTGDTGELFF; DNA: TGCGCCAGCAGCCAGACTGGGACAGGGGACACCGGGGAGCTGTTTTTT; size: -; V: TRBV4-3; D: TRBD1; J: TRBJ2-2
CDR3: CASSPRDRGLGYTF; DNA: TGTGCCAGTAGTCCCCGGGACAGAGGTCTGGGCTACACCTTC; size: -; V: TRBV19; D: TRBD1; J: TRBJ1-2
CDR3: CASNLQVLNEQFF; DNA: TGTGCCAGCAACCTTCAGGTTCTCAATGAGCAGTTCTTC; size: -; V: TRBV28; D: -; J: TRBJ2-1
CDR3: CATSLSRRQGASTDTQYF; DNA: TGTGCCACCAGCCTATCCCGCCGCCAGGGGGCTAGCACAGATACGCAGTATTTT; size: -; V: TRBV15; D: TRBD1; J: TRBJ2-3
CDR3: CASSLPPGRADTF; DNA: TGTGCCAGCAGCTTGCCCCCCGGCAGGGCCGACACCTTC; size: -; V: TRBV5-8; D: -; J: TRBJ1-2
CDR3: CASSYTGSSNQPQHF; DNA: TGTGCCAGCAGCTATACAGGGTCTAGCAATCAGCCCCAGCATTTT; size: -; V: TRBV7-9; D: -; J: TRBJ1-5
CDR3: CASEDSSYNSPLHF; DNA: TGTGCCAGCGAAGATAGCTCCTATAATTCACCCCTCCACTTT; size: -; V: TRBV11-1; D: -; J: TRBJ1-6
CDR3: CASSLAMTAYEQYF; DNA: TGTGCCAGCAGCTTAGCGATGACAGCGTACGAGCAGTACTTC; size: -; V: TRBV7-6; D: -; J: TRBJ2-7
CDR3: CASRRVPGGYEQYF; DNA: TGTGCCAGCAGGAGGGTCCCCGGTGGCTACGAGCAGTACTTC; size: -; V: TRBV6-6; D: -; J: TRBJ2-7
CDR3: CASDDTGAGANVLTF; DNA: TGTGCCAGTGATGATACAGGGGCTGGGGCCAACGTCCTGACTTTC; size: once; V: TRBV5-6; D: TRBD1; J: TRBJ2-6
CDR3: CASIPPTGIATGELFF; DNA: TGCGCCAGCATTCCACCCACCGGGATTGCAACCGGGGAGCTGTTTTTT; size: -; V: TRBV5-1; D: -; J: TRBJ2-2
CDR3: CASSLGGGEYTGELFF; DNA: TGTGCCAGCAGCTTGGGAGGGGGGGAGTACACCGGGGAGCTGTTTTTT; size: -; V: TRBV7-8; D: -; J: TRBJ2-2
CDR3: CASSLPRYDEQYF; DNA: TGTGCCAGCAGCCTCCCCCGGTATGACGAGCAGTACTTC; size: -; V: TRBV7-9; D: -; J: TRBJ2-7
CDR3: CASSPGGRIYEQYF; DNA: TGTGCCAGCAGCCCAGGAGGCAGAATCTACGAGCAGTACTTC; size: -; V: TRBV7-8; D: -; J: TRBJ2-7